This TCR beta chain was recovered during a study of siplizumab effects on memory and regulatory T cells. Sequenced unstimulated subsets in a few donor pairs: CD4+ naive, CD4+ memory, CD8+ naive, CD8+ effector memory, CD8+ TEMRA. Whole-study results and caveats: For mappable alloreactive CD4+ clones, the mean Treg-derived fraction was around 69% with siplizumab and 25% to 30% in controls.

Assays were performed on 95,000 to 100,000 TCR templates per sample. Measured with immunoSEQ multiplex PCR; TCRdb has only the in-frame clones, and not every one. Among some 41,000 clones, roughly nine tenths were seen once, and the ten largest hold under 0.3%. This clone was picked up one time. What it binds is not known. V lost 4 bases to trimming and J lost 3 bases; unmatched junction nucleotides: 4. The CDR3 is 14 residues long. Germline V lookup: CDR1 MNHNY, CDR2 SVGAGI (reference sequence). Specimen: naive CD4+ T cells sorted from blood. The sequence was obtained from a human donor in good health. This sequence joins TRBV6-6 and TRBJ2-7; 9 nucleotides match TRBD2. The DNA of the CDR3 is TGTGCCAGCAGTTTCCGACTAGCGGACTACGAGCAGTACTTC. This codes for CASSFRLADYEQYF.